These 3 T cell receptor beta chains originate from one sample sequenced in a study of blood T cells in healthy people across ages. A J-beta primer mix and a sample-barcoded 5' primer were used in a second PCR of roughly 6 to 11 cycles. TCRdb used MiXCR to reprocess the 5' RACE reads, holding one entry per CDR3 protein. The sample contains about 700,000 distinct CDR3 sequences, around 32% of which appear only once. The sample taken for sequencing was blood. These TCRs come from a woman over 75 in good health.

V and J are TRBV9 and TRBJ2-1; D not resolved. Trimming shortened V by 2 bases and J by 6 bases, and 9 bases separated the two germline ends. Germline V lookup: CDR1 SGDLS, CDR2 YYNGEE. The CDR3 length is 13 residues. CDR3 amino acids: CASSVAQSNEQFF. In DNA form, the CDR3 reads TGTGCCAGCAGCGTCGCACAGAGCAATGAGCAGTTCTTC.

With respect to this clonotype: A much larger clone is a single base away; this may be a read error. The V call is TRBV20-1, the J call TRBJ2-5; D is undetermined. The V and J ends lost 5 bases and 1 base respectively, with 11 bases between them. The CDR3 contains 13 residues. In germline, CDR1 is DFQATT, CDR2 SNEGSKA (reference sequence). Here the CDR3 reads CSARPRCQETQYF. CDR3 in DNA: TGCAGTGCTCGCCCTCGGTGCCAAGAGACCCAGTACTTC.

In the case of this clonotype: Compared with germline, one end of the junction differs, possibly owing to a read error. This chain links TRBV3-1 with TRBJ2-5, with 13 bases that match TRBD2. CDR3 length: 14 amino acids. Germline V gives CDR1 LGHDT, CDR2 YNNKEL (reference sequence). This chain's CDR3 is CASGLAGDQKTQYF. CDR3 in DNA: TGTGCCAGCGGACTAGCGGGGGACCAAAAGACCCAGTACTTC.